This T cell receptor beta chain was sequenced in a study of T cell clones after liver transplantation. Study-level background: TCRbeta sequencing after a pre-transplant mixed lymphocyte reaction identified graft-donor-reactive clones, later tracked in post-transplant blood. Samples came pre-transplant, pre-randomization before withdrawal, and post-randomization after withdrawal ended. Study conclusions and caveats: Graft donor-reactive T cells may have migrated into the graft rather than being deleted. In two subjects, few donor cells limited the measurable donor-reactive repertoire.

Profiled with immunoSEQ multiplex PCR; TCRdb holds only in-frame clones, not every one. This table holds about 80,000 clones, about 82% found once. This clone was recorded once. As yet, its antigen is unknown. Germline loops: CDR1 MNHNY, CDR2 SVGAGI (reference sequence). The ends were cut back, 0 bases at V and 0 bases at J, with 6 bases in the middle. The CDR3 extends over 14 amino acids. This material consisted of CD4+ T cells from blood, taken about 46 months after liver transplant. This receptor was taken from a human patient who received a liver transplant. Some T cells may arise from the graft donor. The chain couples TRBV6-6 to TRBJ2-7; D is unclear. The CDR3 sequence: CASSYSDGSYEQYF. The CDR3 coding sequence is TGTGCCAGCAGTTACTCGGACGGCTCCTACGAGCAGTACTTC.